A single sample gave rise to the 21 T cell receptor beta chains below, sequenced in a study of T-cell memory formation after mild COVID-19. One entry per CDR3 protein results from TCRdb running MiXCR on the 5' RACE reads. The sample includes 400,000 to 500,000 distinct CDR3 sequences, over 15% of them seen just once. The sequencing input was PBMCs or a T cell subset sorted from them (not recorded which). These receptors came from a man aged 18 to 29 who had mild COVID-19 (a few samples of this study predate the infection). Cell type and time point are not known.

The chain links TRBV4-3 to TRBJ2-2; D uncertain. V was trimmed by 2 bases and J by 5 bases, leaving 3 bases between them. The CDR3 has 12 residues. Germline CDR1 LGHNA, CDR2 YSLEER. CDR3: CASSQLTGELFF. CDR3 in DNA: TGCGCCAGCAGCCAATTAACCGGGGAGCTGTTTTTT.

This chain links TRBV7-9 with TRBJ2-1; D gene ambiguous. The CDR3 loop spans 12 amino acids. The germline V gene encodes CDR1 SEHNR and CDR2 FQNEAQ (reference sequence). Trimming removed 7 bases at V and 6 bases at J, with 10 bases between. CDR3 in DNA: TGTGCCAGCACTAAACCGGGCAATGAGCAGTTCTTC. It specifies CASTKPGNEQFF. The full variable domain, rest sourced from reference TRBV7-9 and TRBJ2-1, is DTGVSQNPRHKITKRGQNVTFRCDPISEHNRLYWYRQTLGQGPEFLTYFQNEAQLEKSRLLSDRFSAERPKGSFSTLEIQRTEQGDSAMYLCASTKPGNEQFFGPGTRLTVL.

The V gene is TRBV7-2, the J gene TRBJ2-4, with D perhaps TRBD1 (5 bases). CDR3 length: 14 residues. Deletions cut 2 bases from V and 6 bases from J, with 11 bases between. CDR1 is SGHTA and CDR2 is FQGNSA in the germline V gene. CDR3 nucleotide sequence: TGTGCCAGCAGCTTACCGCCTAGGGGAAACATTCAGTACTTC. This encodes CASSLPPRGNIQYF.

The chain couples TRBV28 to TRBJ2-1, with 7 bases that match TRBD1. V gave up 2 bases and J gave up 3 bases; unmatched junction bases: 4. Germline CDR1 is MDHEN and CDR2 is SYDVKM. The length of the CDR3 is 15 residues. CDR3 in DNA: TGTGCCAGCAGTTTAGAGGACAGGTTCTACAATGAGCAGTTCTTC. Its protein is CASSLEDRFYNEQFF. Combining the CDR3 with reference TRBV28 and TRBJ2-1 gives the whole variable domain DVKVTQSSRYLVKRTGEKVFLECVQDMDHENMFWYRQDPGLGLRLIYFSYDVKMKEKGDIPEGYSVSREKKERFSLILESASTNQTSMYLCASSLEDRFYNEQFFGPGTRLTVL.

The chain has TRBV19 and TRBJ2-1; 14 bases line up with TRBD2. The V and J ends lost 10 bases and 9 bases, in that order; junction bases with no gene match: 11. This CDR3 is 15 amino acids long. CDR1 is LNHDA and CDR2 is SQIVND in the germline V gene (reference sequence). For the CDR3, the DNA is TGTGCCACCCAGACTAGCGGGGGGGCCGAGGGTGAGCAGTTCTTC. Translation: CATQTSGGAEGEQFF. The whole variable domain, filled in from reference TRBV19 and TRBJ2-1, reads DGGITQSPKYLFRKEGQNVTLSCEQNLNHDAMYWYRQDPGQGLRLIYYSQIVNDFQKGDIAEGYSVSREKKESFPLTVTSAQKNPTAFYLCATQTSGGAEGEQFFGPGTRLTVL.

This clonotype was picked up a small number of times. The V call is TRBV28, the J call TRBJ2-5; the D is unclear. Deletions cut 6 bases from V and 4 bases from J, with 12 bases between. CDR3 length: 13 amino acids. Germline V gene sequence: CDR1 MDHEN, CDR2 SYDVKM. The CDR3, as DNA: TGTGCCAGCAGCGAAGGAAGGAGAGAGACCCAGTACTTC. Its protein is CASSEGRRETQYF. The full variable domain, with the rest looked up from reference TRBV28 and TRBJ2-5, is DVKVTQSSRYLVKRTGEKVFLECVQDMDHENMFWYRQDPGLGLRLIYFSYDVKMKEKGDIPEGYSVSREKKERFSLILESASTNQTSMYLCASSEGRRETQYFGPGTRLLVL.

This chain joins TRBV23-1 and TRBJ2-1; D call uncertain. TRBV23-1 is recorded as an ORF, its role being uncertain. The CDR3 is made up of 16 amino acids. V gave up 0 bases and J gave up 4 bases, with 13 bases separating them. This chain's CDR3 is CASSQSSSDRYNEQFF. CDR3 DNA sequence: TGCGCCAGCAGTCAATCTAGTTCCGACCGTTACAATGAGCAGTTCTTC.

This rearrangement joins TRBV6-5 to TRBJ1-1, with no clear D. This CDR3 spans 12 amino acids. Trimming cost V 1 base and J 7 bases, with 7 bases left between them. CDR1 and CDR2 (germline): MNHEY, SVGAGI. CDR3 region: CASSYLGNEAFF. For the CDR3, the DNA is TGTGCCAGCAGTTACTTGGGGAATGAAGCTTTCTTT.

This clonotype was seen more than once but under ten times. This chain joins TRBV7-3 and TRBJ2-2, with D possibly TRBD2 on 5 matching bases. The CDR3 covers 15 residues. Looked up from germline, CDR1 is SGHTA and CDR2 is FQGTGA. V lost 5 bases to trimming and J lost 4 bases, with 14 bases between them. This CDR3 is CASSGSRGGTGELFF. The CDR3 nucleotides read TGTGCCAGCAGCGGCTCCCGGGGTGGCACCGGGGAGCTGTTTTTT.

The CDR3 nucleotides are TGCGCCAGCAGCTTCCATATAAGCAAAGAGACCCAGTACTTC. Amino acid sequence: CASSFHISKETQYF. The chain carries TRBV5-1 and TRBJ2-5; D is ambiguous. Germline V lookup: CDR1 SGHRS, CDR2 YFSETQ. V gave up 2 bases and J gave up 3 bases, with 11 bases separating them. CDR3 size: 14 residues.

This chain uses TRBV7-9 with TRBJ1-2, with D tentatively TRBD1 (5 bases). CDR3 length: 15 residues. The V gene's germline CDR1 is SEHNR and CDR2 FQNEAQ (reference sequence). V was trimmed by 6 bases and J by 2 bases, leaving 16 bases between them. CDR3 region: CASRKEGRVNYGYTF. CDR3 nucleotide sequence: TGTGCCAGCAGAAAGGAGGGCAGGGTCAACTATGGCTACACCTTC. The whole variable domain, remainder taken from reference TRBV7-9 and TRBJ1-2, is DTGVSQNPRHKITKRGQNVTFRCDPISEHNRLYWYRQTLGQGPEFLTYFQNEAQLEKSRLLSDRFSAERPKGSFSTLEIQRTEQGDSAMYLCASRKEGRVNYGYTFGSGTRLTVV.

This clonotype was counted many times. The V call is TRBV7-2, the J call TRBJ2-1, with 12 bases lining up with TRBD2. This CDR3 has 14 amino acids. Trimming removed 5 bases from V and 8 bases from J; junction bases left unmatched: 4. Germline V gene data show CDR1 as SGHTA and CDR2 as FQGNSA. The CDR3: CASSPSGGAYEQFF. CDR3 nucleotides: TGTGCCAGCAGCCCTAGCGGGGGGGCGTATGAGCAGTTCTTC.

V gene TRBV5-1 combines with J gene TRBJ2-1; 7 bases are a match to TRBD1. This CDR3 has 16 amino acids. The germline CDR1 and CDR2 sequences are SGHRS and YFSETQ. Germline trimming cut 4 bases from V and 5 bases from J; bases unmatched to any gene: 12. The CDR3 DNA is TGCGCCAGCAGCCTAACCCCTTGGACAGGCGACAATGAGCAGTTCTTC. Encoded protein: CASSLTPWTGDNEQFF.

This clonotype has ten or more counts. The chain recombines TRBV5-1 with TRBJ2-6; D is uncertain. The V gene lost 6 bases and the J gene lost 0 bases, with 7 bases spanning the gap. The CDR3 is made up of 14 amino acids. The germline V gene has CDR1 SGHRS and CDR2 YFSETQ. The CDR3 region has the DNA TGCGCCAGCAACCCGATCTCTGGGGCCAACGTCCTGACTTTC. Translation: CASNPISGANVLTF.

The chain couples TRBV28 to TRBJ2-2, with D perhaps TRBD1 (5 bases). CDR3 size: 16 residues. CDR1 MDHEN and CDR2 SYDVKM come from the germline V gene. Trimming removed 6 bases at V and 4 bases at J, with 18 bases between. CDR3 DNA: TGTGCCAGCAGCAGACGGACATTTCGAGGCACCGGGGAGCTGTTTTTT. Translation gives CASSRRTFRGTGELFF.

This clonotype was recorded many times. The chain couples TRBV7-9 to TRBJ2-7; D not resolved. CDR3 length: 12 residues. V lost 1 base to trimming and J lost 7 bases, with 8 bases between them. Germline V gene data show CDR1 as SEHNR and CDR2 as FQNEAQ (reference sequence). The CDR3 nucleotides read TGTGCCAGCAGCTTAGATTATAGGGAGCAGTACTTC. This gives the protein CASSLDYREQYF.

The CDR3 DNA reads TGTGCCAGCAGCGCCCCCGGACTAGCAGTCTGGGAGCTGTTTTTT. Translating it yields CASSAPGLAVWELFF. This chain links TRBV9 with TRBJ2-2; the match to TRBD2 covers 8 bases. The CDR3 contains 15 residues. Germline CDR1 is SGDLS and CDR2 is YYNGEE. Germline trimming cut 3 bases from V and 9 bases from J; bases unmatched to any gene: 10.

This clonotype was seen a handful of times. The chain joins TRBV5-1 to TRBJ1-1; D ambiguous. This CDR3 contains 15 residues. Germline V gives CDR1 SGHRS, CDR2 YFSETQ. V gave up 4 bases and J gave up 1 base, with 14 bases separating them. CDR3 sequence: CASSLGPGKNTEAFF. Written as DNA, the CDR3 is TGCGCCAGCAGCCTTGGACCGGGTAAGAACACTGAAGCTTTCTTT.

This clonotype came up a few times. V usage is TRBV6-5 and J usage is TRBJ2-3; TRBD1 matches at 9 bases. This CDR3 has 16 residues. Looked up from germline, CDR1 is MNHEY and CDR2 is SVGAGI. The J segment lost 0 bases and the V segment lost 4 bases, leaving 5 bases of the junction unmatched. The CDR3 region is CASSLQGAASTDTQYF. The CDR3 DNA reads TGTGCCAGCAGTTTACAGGGGGCGGCGAGCACAGATACGCAGTATTTT.

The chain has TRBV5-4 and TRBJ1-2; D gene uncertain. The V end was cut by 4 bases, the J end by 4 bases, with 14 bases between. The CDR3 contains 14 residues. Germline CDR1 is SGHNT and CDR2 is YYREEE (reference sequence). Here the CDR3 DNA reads TGTGCCAGCAGCGGAGGGAGGCTTGGCTATGGCTACACCTTC. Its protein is CASSGGRLGYGYTF. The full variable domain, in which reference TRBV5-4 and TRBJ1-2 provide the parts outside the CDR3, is ETGVTQSPTHLIKTRGQQVTLRCSSQSGHNTVSWYQQALGQGPQFIFQYYREEENGRGNFPPRFSGLQFPNYSSELNVNALELDDSALYLCASSGGRLGYGYTFGSGTRLTVV.

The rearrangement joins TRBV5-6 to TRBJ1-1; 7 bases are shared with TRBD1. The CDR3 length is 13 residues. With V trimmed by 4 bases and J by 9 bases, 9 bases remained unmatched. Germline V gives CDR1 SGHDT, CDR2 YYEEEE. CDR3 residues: CASSTGQALQAFF. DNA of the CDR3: TGTGCCAGCAGCACTGGACAGGCCCTTCAAGCTTTCTTT.